This record covers a single T cell receptor (beta chain). Since a much larger clone is just one base distant, this may be a read error. It was with unique molecular identifiers that the TCRbeta library was prepared. TCRdb re-derived calls from the PCR reads in MiXCR, one entry per CDR3 protein. This sample has about 410,000 distinct CDR3 sequences, with about 20% found just once. These data belong to a study of T-cell reconstitution after alpha-beta-depleted transplantation in children. Germline-derived CDR1 and CDR2 are LNHNV and YYDKDF (reference sequence). V gave up 2 bases and J gave up 7 bases; unmatched junction bases: 14. The CDR3 has 16 amino acids.

The rearrangement uses TRBV15 and TRBJ2-7; TRBD2 aligns across 7 bases. Sample: PBMCs from the stem cell graft donor, taken from the stem cell graft. The clonotype comes from a human donor who donated a stem cell graft to a child with acute myeloid leukemia. The chain's CDR3 is CATSRHLAVTYNEQYF. The CDR3 coding sequence is TGTGCCACCAGCAGACACCTAGCGGTTACCTACAATGAGCAGTACTTC.